Each of the 8 T cell receptor beta chains below was sequenced from the same sample in a study of breast tumors, draining lymph nodes, adjacent tissues. The lymph nodes were axillary draining lymph nodes from breast cancer patients. Via MiXCR, TCRdb re-called the multiplex PCR reads, giving one row per CDR3 protein. The sample carries some 120,000 distinct CDR3 sequences, approximately 21% recorded once. Source material: axillary lymph node tissue. These receptors were obtained from a female donor with breast cancer. Some clones in this sample may be carry-over from other donors' samples.

This clonotype was seen many times. Here the CDR3 reads CASSDSGSGYEQYF. In DNA, the CDR3 is TGTGCCAGCAGCGACAGCGGGAGCGGGTACGAGCAGTACTTC. The chain links TRBV7-9 to TRBJ2-7; TRBD2 agrees at 8 bases. The CDR3 runs 14 residues. With 5 bases clipped from V and 4 bases from J, the junction kept 7 bases outside the gene matches. Germline CDR1 and CDR2: SEHNR and FQNEAQ (reference sequence).

This clonotype was picked up many times. The chain recombines TRBV9 with TRBJ2-7; 9 bases are a match to TRBD2. V lost 0 bases, J lost 4 bases, and 2 bases stayed unmatched. The germline V gene has CDR1 SGDLS and CDR2 YYNGEE. CDR3 length: 14 residues. Written as DNA, the CDR3 is TGTGCCAGCAGCGTAGCGACTAGCGGATACGAGCAGTACTTC. Translated: CASSVATSGYEQYF.

In this sample, this clonotype turned up many times. Here the CDR3 DNA reads TGTGCCAGCATGAGGGGACAGGGGGCACGTTCACCCCTCCACTTT. Protein product: CASMRGQGARSPLHF. The rearrangement joins TRBV2 to TRBJ1-6; 12 nucleotides agree with TRBD1. The ends lost 7 bases at V and 9 bases at J; junction bases unmatched: 7. Germline V gene lookup returns CDR1 SNHLY and CDR2 FYNNEI. The length of the CDR3 is 15 residues.

This clonotype was seen at least ten times. The V gene is TRBV20-1, the J gene TRBJ2-7, with D unresolved. Germline loops: CDR1 DFQATT, CDR2 SNEGSKA (reference sequence). The CDR3 has 12 residues. With 0 bases removed from V and 3 bases from J, the gap between germline ends came to 6 bases. CDR3 sequence: CSARDPFYEQYF. The DNA of the CDR3 is TGCAGTGCTAGAGATCCCTTCTACGAGCAGTACTTC.

A remark on this clonotype: This may be a read error: a much more frequent sequence differs by one nucleotide. The chain combines TRBV7-2 with TRBJ2-1; D ambiguous. The germline CDR1 and CDR2 sequences are SGHTA and FQGNSA. The V end was cut by 5 bases, the J end by 12 bases, with 17 bases between. The CDR3 is 13 amino acids. The CDR3 sequence: CASSPGQHYGQFF. CDR3 DNA sequence: TGTGCCAGCAGCCCGGGCCAGCACTATGGGCAGTTCTTC.

This chain connects TRBV28 to TRBJ2-1; D possibly corresponds to TRBD2 (6 bases). Trimming shortened V by 1 base and J by 0 bases, and 10 bases separated the two germline ends. CDR1 is MDHEN and CDR2 is SYDVKM in the germline V gene. The CDR3 totals 16 residues. Here the CDR3 DNA reads TGTGCCAGCAGTTTATCCGGCGGGGCCTCCTACAATGAGCAGTTCTTC. Translating gives CASSLSGGASYNEQFF.

This clonotype was detected once. A read error is possible here, since a much larger clone lies one base away. This chain uses TRBV5-6 with TRBJ2-5, with 8 nucleotides matching TRBD2. CDR1 and CDR2 from the germline V gene are SGHDT and YYEEEE. This CDR3 region has 16 residues. The CDR3 sequence: CASSLEASGLEESQYF. The CDR3 bases are TGTGCCAGCAGCTTGGAGGCTAGCGGGCTTGAAGAGTCCCAGTACTTC.

Ten or more counts support this clonotype. This chain connects TRBV7-3 to TRBJ1-6; tentatively, D is TRBD1 (5 bases). CDR3 length: 15 amino acids. The germline V gene has CDR1 SGHTA and CDR2 FQGTGA. With 4 bases removed from V and 3 bases from J, the gap between germline ends came to 10 bases. CDR3 nucleotide sequence: TGTGCCAGCAGCTCCGGACAAGACTATAATTCACCCCTCCACTTT. This encodes CASSSGQDYNSPLHF.